A selection of T cell receptor beta chains follows, all from one sample in a study of OX40 agonist ivuxolimab in advanced cancers. Libraries were prepared by immunoSEQ multiplex PCR; TCRdb keeps only in-frame clonotypes and omits some of them. This table has some 5,600 clones, 71% appearing once. The sequencing here drew on CD4+ or CD8+ T cells sorted from blood, taken in a trial of the OX40 agonist ivuxolimab. These receptors all stem from an adult with an advanced solid tumor such as melanoma, head and neck, liver or kidney cancer. CDR3s include the opening cysteine and the closing phenylalanine or tryptophan. Each record gives: clone size, V gene, J gene, D gene, CDR3 protein, CDR3 DNA. The D gene is left open where the match is weak. Clone size, where shown, is once, few, many, or a class for clones that have expanded.

>NA|TRBV19|TRBJ1-1|NA
CASRRGWDTEAFF
TGTGCCTCACGTCGGGGATGGGACACTGAAGCTTTCTTT
>NA|TRBV7-6|TRBJ2-1|TRBD2
CASSLGAGGAGALF
TGTGCCAGCAGCTTAGGAGCGGGGGGCGCGGGCGCGCTCTTC
>NA|TRBV9|TRBJ2-7|TRBD2
CASSPETSGYEQYF
TGTGCCAGCAGCCCCGAGACTAGCGGGTATGAGCAGTACTTC
>NA|TRBV19|TRBJ1-1|NA
CASSIWSGNTEAFF
TGTGCCAGTAGTATATGGAGCGGGAACACTGAAGCTTTCTTT
>NA|TRBV30|TRBJ2-7|NA
CASEGGLSSYEQYF
TGTGCCTCAGAGGGGGGACTAAGCTCCTACGAGCAGTACTTC
>NA|TRBV6-6|TRBJ2-7|NA
CASSSGDEQYF
TGTGCCAGCAGTTCAGGGGACGAGCAGTACTTC
>NA|TRBV4-2|TRBJ2-2|TRBD2
CASSQAAGVEELFF
TGTGCCAGCAGCCAAGCAGCGGGAGTGGAGGAGCTGTTTTTT
>NA|TRBV9|TRBJ2-3|NA
CASSENRGTDTQYF
TGTGCCAGCAGCGAGAACCGGGGCACAGATACGCAGTATTTT
>NA|TRBV2|TRBJ1-1|NA
CASSVVRRTEAFF
TGTGCCAGCAGTGTGGTGAGGCGGACTGAAGCTTTCTTT
>NA|TRBV11-2|TRBJ2-2|NA
CASLGAPRTTGELFF
TGTGCCAGCCTGGGGGCTCCGAGAACCACCGGGGAGCTGTTTTTT
>NA|TRBV28|TRBJ2-2|NA
CASSGGGELFF
TGTGCCAGCAGCGGCGGCGGGGAGCTGTTTTTT
>NA|TRBV11-1|TRBJ1-2|NA
CASSLVGGNYGYTF
TGTGCCAGCAGCTTAGTAGGCGGAAACTATGGCTACACCTTC
>once|TRBV5-6|TRBJ1-3|NA
CASSLPGSSGNTIYF
TGTGCCAGCAGCTTGCCAGGTAGCTCTGGAAACACCATATATTTT
>NA|TRBV7-8|TRBJ2-5|NA
CASSVTSQETQYF
TGTGCCAGCAGCGTGACCTCCCAAGAGACCCAGTACTTC
>medium-sized|TRBV10-3|TRBJ2-1|NA
CAISDRNEQFF
TGTGCCATCAGTGACCGAAATGAGCAGTTCTTC
>NA|TRBV7-9|TRBJ2-1|TRBD1
CASSRGQAEYNEQFF
TGTGCCAGCAGCCGGGGACAGGCCGAATACAATGAGCAGTTCTTC
>NA|TRBV9|TRBJ2-5|NA
CASSVDGDPEETQYF
TGTGCCAGCAGCGTAGACGGCGACCCAGAAGAGACCCAGTACTTC
>few|TRBV7-3|TRBJ2-3|NA
CASSLPVGHPDRTDTQYF
TGTGCCAGCAGCTTACCCGTGGGGCACCCCGATCGCACAGATACGCAGTATTTT
>NA|TRBV10-3|TRBJ1-4|NA
CAISEPRRDEKLFF
TGTGCCATCAGTGAGCCCAGACGGGATGAAAAACTGTTTTTT
>NA|TRBV7-3|TRBJ2-3|NA
CASSSPDDTQYF
TGTGCCAGCAGCTCCCCCGACGATACGCAGTATTTT
>NA|TRBV6-5|TRBJ2-7|TRBD2
CASSYRLAGINEQYF
TGTGCCAGCAGTTACAGGCTAGCGGGAATCAACGAGCAGTACTTC
>NA|TRBV7-9|TRBJ2-7|NA
CASSLLTGGAYEQYF
TGTGCCAGCAGCTTGTTAACAGGGGGGGCCTACGAGCAGTACTTC
>NA|TRBV7-8|TRBJ1-1|NA
CASSLVGGNEAFF
TGTGCCAGCAGCCTCGTCGGAGGGAATGAAGCTTTCTTT
>medium-sized|TRBV5-6|TRBJ2-7|NA
CASSRGSGEQYF
TGTGCCAGCAGCCGTGGAAGTGGCGAGCAGTACTTC
>large|TRBV15|TRBJ1-2|NA
CATSSGRALGEYGYTF
TGTGCCACCAGCAGCGGCCGGGCCCTCGGAGAATATGGCTACACCTTC
>NA|TRBV9|TRBJ1-6|TRBD1
CASSETGDGNSPLHF
TGTGCCAGCAGCGAGACAGGGGATGGTAATTCACCCCTCCACTTT
>NA|TRBV5-6|TRBJ2-5|TRBD1
CASSQGQIQETQYF
TGTGCCAGCAGCCAGGGACAGATCCAAGAGACCCAGTACTTC
>NA|TRBV6-7|TRBJ2-5|TRBD2
CASSPLRVLAGGPRKTQYF
TGTGCCAGCAGTCCACTAAGGGTTTTAGCGGGGGGACCTCGAAAGACCCAGTACTTC
>few|TRBV6-1|TRBJ1-5|NA
CASSLAARRPQHF
TGTGCCAGCAGTTTAGCCGCGAGACGGCCCCAGCATTTT
>many|TRBV15|TRBJ1-2|NA
CATSRDRGPNYGYTF
TGTGCCACCAGCAGAGATCGTGGACCCAACTATGGCTACACCTTC
>NA|TRBV30|TRBJ2-3|NA
CAWSVSSLADTQYF
TGTGCCTGGAGTGTATCATCCCTGGCAGATACGCAGTATTTT
>once|TRBV4-1|TRBJ2-7|NA
CASSQVGLRATYEQYF
TGCGCCAGCAGCCAAGTAGGGCTAAGGGCCACCTACGAGCAGTACTTC
>NA|TRBV28|TRBJ1-5|TRBD1
CASSLLTGDQPQHF
TGTGCCAGCAGTTTATTGACAGGGGATCAGCCCCAGCATTTT
>NA|TRBV5-1|TRBJ2-1|NA
CASSLAGEQFF
TGCGCCAGCAGCTTGGCTGGGGAGCAGTTCTTC
>NA|TRBV10-3|TRBJ2-7|TRBD1
CAISGRDRYSYEQYF
TGTGCCATCAGTGGCCGGGACAGGTACTCCTACGAGCAGTACTTC
>few|TRBV6-1|TRBJ1-2|NA
CAISEDRLHRRGYTF
TGTGCCATCAGTGAGGACAGACTCCACCGTAGAGGCTACACCTTC
>NA|TRBV27|TRBJ2-2|NA
CASSFTVNTGELFF
TGTGCCAGCAGTTTTACGGTGAACACCGGGGAGCTGTTTTTT
>NA|TRBV10-3|TRBJ1-1|NA
CAISGGSEAFF
TGTGCCATCAGTGGCGGAAGTGAAGCTTTCTTT
>NA|TRBV10-3|TRBJ2-3|TRBD2
CAINTPLAGTPDTQYF
TGTGCCATCAATACCCCCTTAGCGGGGACCCCGGATACGCAGTATTTT
>few|TRBV7-2|TRBJ2-2|TRBD2
CASSFLAGGPRGTGELFF
TGTGCCAGCAGCTTCCTAGCGGGAGGGCCCCGCGGCACCGGGGAGCTGTTTTTT
>NA|TRBV9|TRBJ1-2|TRBD1
CASSVAGTGYGYTF
TGTGCCAGCAGCGTAGCTGGGACAGGCTATGGCTACACCTTC
>NA|TRBV29-1|TRBJ2-7|NA
CSVDVGSYEQYF
TGCAGCGTTGATGTAGGGTCCTACGAGCAGTACTTC
>NA|TRBV28|TRBJ1-2|NA
CASSFDRIYNYGYTF
TGTGCCAGCAGTTTTGACCGGATCTATAACTATGGCTACACCTTC
>NA|TRBV9|TRBJ1-1|NA
CASSEGPGAITEAFF
TGTGCCAGCAGCGAGGGGCCGGGGGCGATCACTGAAGCTTTCTTT
>few|TRBV27|TRBJ2-7|TRBD1
CASSLQGDQPEQYF
TGTGCCAGCAGCCTACAGGGGGATCAGCCAGAGCAGTACTTC
>NA|TRBV4-2|TRBJ2-3|NA
CASSLDVTDTQYF
TGTGCCAGCAGCCTGGACGTCACAGATACGCAGTATTTT
>NA|TRBV7-9|TRBJ2-2|NA
CASNWASPGELFF
TGTGCCAGCAATTGGGCTAGCCCCGGGGAGCTGTTTTTT
>few|TRBV28|TRBJ2-7|NA
CASSLQRGAQYF
TGTGCCAGCAGTTTACAGAGAGGGGCGCAGTACTTC
>once|TRBV27|TRBJ2-3|NA
CASTPGYSTDTQYF
TGTGCCAGCACCCCCGGCTACAGTACAGATACGCAGTATTTT
>NA|TRBV30|TRBJ1-1|NA
CAWRGANTEAFF
TGTGCCTGGAGAGGAGCGAACACTGAAGCTTTCTTT
>NA|TRBV7-9|TRBJ2-5|TRBD2
CASSPLAGVETQYF
TGTGCCAGCAGTCCACTAGCGGGGGTAGAGACCCAGTACTTC
>NA|TRBV7-2|TRBJ2-7|NA
CASSLGRGSSYEQYF
TGTGCCAGCAGCTTAGGAAGAGGAAGCTCCTACGAGCAGTACTTC
>NA|TRBV21-1|TRBJ2-7|NA
CASSKEVWGPPECEQYF
TGTGCCAGCAGCAAAGAGGTGTGGGGGCCGCCAGAGTGCGAGCAGTACTTC
>NA|TRBV7-9|TRBJ2-6|NA
CASSRQMGGSGANVLTF
TGTGCCAGCAGCCGCCAGATGGGGGGCTCTGGGGCCAACGTCCTGACTTTC
>NA|TRBV30|TRBJ1-2|NA
CAWSVRMGSLLYGYTF
TGTGCCTGGAGTGTACGTATGGGGAGTCTCCTCTATGGCTACACCTTC
>NA|TRBV7-6|TRBJ2-5|NA
CASSRGHQETQYF
TGTGCCAGCAGTCGAGGACATCAGGAGACCCAGTACTTC
>NA|TRBV6-5|TRBJ2-7|NA
CASGGRGLYEQYF
TGTGCCAGCGGCGGGCGGGGGCTCTACGAGCAGTACTTC
>NA|TRBV9|TRBJ2-2|TRBD1
CASGGQGSGELFF
TGTGCCAGCGGAGGACAGGGAAGCGGGGAGCTGTTTTTT